This T cell receptor beta chain stems from a study of blood T cell repertoires in COVID-19. Germline loops: CDR1 LNHDA, CDR2 SQIVND (reference sequence). There are 14 residues in the CDR3. V was shortened by 5 bases and J by 7 bases, with 17 bases between the two germline ends. The data were produced by immunoSEQ multiplex PCR, yet TCRdb's version contains in-frame clones alone and is incomplete. Altogether about 130,000 clones are present, approximately 83% being singletons, with the ten largest covering 18%. The chain carries TRBV19 and TRBJ1-2; weak D call: TRBD1 (5 bases). Material: peripheral blood. The sequence came from a woman in her 50s who had recovered from COVID-19. CDR3 sequence: CASSPSPGTGGYTF. CDR3 sequence (DNA): TGTGCCAGTAGTCCGTCGCCTGGCACAGGTGGCTACACCTTC.